The 2 T cell receptor beta chains presented below share a single source sample, sequenced in a study of cytomegalovirus exposure and HLA in healthy donors. 60 Vbeta and 13 Jbeta primers were used in PCR. TCRdb's copy holds only in-frame clones and misses some; the assay was immunoSEQ multiplex PCR. The table lists around 76,000 clones, 65% to 75% of them singletons. Sequenced: PBMCs. The receptors were gathered from a woman aged 40 to 55 in good health and CMV-seropositive.

This clone was seen a single time. The rearrangement uses TRBV28 and TRBJ1-5; TRBD1 agrees at 11 bases. Germline assignment: CDR1 MDHEN and CDR2 SYDVKM. V trimming: 2 bases; J trimming: 3 bases; junction bases outside the gene matches: 15. CDR3 length equals 20 residues. CDR3 in amino acids: CASSLQTGTGGRRINQPQHF. CDR3 nucleotides: TGTGCCAGCAGTTTACAAACCGGGACAGGGGGGAGACGAATCAATCAGCCCCAGCATTTT.

CDR3 nucleotides: TGCGCCAGCAGCCAAGATCAGGGGCGGGACACTGAAGCTTTCTTT. It specifies CASSQDQGRDTEAFF. The rearrangement uses TRBV4-3 and TRBJ1-1; weak D call: TRBD1 (6 bases). The V end lost 0 bases, the J end lost 3 bases, and 11 bases lay between the germline ends. Germline V gives CDR1 LGHNA, CDR2 YSLEER. The CDR3 covers 15 residues.